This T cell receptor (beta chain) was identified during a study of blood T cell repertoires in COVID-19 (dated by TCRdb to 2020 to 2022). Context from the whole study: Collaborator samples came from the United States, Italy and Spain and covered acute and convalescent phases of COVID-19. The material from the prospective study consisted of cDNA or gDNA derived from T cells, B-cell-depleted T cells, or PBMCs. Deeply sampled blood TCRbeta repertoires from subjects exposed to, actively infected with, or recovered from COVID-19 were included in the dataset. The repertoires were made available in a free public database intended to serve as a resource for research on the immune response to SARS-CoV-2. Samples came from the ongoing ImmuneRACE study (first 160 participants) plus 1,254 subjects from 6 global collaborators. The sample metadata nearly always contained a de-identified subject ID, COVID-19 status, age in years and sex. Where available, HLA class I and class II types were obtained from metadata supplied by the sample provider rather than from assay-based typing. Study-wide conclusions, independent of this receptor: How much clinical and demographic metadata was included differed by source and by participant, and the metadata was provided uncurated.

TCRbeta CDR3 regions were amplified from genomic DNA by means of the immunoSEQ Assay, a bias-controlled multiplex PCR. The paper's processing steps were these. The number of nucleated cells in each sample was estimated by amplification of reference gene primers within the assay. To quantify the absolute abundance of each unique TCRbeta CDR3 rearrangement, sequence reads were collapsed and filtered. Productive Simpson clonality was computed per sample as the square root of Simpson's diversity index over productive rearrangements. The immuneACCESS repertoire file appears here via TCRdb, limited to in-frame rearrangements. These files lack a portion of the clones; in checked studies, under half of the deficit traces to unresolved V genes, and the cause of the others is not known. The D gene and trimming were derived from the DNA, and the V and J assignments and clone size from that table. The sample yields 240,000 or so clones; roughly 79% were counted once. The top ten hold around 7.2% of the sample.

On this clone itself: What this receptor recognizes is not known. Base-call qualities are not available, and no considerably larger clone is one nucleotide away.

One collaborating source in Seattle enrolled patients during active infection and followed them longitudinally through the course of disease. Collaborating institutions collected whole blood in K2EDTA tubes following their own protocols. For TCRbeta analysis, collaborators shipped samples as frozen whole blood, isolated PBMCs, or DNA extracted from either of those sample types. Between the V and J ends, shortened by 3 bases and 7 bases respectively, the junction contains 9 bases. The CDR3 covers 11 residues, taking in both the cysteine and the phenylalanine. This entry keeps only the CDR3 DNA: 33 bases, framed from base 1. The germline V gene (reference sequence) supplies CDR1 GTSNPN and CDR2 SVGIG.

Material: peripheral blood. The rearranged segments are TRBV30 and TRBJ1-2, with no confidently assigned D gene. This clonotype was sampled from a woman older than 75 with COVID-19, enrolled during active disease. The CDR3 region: CAWRVRGGYTF. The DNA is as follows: TGTGCCTGGAGGGTCCGCGGTGGCTACACCTTC.